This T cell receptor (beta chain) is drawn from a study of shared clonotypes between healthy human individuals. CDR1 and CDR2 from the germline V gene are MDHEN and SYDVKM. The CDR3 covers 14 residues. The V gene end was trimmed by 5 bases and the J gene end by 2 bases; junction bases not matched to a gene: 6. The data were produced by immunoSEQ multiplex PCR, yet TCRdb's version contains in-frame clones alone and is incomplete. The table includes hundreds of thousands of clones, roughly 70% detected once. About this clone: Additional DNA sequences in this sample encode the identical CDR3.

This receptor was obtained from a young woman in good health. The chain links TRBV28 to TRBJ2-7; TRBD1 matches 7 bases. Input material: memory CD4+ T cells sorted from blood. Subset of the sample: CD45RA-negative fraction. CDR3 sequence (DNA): TGTGCCAGCAGTCGAGGGGGCCTCACCTACGAGCAGTACTTC. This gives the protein CASSRGGLTYEQYF.